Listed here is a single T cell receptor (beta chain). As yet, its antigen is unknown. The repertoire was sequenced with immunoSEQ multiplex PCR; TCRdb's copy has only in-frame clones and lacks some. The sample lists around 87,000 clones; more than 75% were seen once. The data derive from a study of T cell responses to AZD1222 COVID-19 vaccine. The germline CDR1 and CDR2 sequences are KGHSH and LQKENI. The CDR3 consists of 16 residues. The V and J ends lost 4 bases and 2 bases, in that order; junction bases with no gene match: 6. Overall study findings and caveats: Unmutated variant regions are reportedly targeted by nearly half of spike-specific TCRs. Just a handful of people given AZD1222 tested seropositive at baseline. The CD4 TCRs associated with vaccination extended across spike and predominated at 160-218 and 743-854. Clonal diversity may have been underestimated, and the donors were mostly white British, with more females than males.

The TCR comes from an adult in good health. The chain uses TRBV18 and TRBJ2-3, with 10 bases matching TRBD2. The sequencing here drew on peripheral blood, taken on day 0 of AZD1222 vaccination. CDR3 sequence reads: CASSRQSGGVTDTQYF. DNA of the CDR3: TGTGCCAGCTCACGGCAAAGCGGGGGGGTCACAGATACGCAGTATTTT.